The sequence of this T cell receptor beta chain was determined in a study of cytomegalovirus exposure and HLA in healthy donors. A word on this clone: Its antigen is undetermined.

PCR used 60 Vbeta primers and 13 Jbeta primers. Using immunoSEQ multiplex PCR, the repertoire was profiled, and TCRdb retains in-frame clones only, with some absent. The sample lists roughly 150,000 clones, about 84% seen once, with 1% to 1.5% in the top ten. The study, taken as a whole, reports: The study carried out a later analysis of TCR beta sequences. It associated around 17,000 of them with specific HLA alleles at a false discovery rate of 0.05.

The germline V gene encodes CDR1 LNHDA and CDR2 SQIVND (reference sequence). V was shortened by 6 bases and J by 7 bases, with 25 bases between the two germline ends. This CDR3 region has 16 residues. Input material: PBMCs. This receptor was obtained from a man in his forties or fifties in good health and CMV-seropositive. The rearrangement joins TRBV19 to TRBJ2-7; D is perhaps TRBD2 (6 bases). The CDR3 here is CASRHQSSDLWGEQYF. The CDR3 nucleotides are TGTGCCAGTAGACACCAATCTAGCGATCTATGGGGAGAGCAGTACTTC.